The rows below give T cell receptor beta chains drawn from one sample of a study of OX40 agonist ivuxolimab in advanced cancers. The table came from immunoSEQ multiplex PCR; TCRdb's copy has only in-frame clones and leaves some out. The repertoire holds around 19,000 clones, less than 85% seen once, with 30% to 35% in the top ten. The sample here was CD4+ or CD8+ T cells sorted from blood, taken in a trial of the OX40 agonist ivuxolimab. The receptors derive from an adult with an advanced solid tumor such as melanoma, head and neck, liver or kidney cancer. CDR3s include the opening cysteine and the closing phenylalanine or tryptophan. Fields, in order: D gene, clone size, J gene, CDR3 length, V gene, CDR3 DNA, CDR3 protein. D genes are given only for firm matches. The size entry is marked missing in some rows and otherwise reads once, few, many or a size class.

>-|-|TRBJ2-7|12|TRBV9
TGTGCCAGCAGCGTAGTAGGTGGTGAGCAGTACTTC
CASSVVGGEQYF
>TRBD2|-|TRBJ2-1|16|TRBV11-3
TGTGCCAGCAGCGCCCCAGGACTAGCGGGGTACAATGAGCAGTTCTTC
CASSAPGLAGYNEQFF
>-|-|TRBJ1-5|14|TRBV19
TGTGCCAGTAGTATCTTGGCAGGGAATCAGCCCCAGCATTTT
CASSILAGNQPQHF
>TRBD1|once|TRBJ1-1|14|TRBV4-1
TGCGCCAGCAGCCAGACAGGGTTGGGCACTGAAGCTTTCTTT
CASSQTGLGTEAFF
>-|few|TRBJ1-2|13|TRBV9
TGTGCCAGCAGGGGTGGGTGGAACTATGGCTACACCTTC
CASRGGWNYGYTF
>TRBD1|-|TRBJ2-3|16|TRBV19
TGTGCCAGTAGTCCTTCAGGACAGGGGCACACAGATACGCAGTATTTT
CASSPSGQGHTDTQYF
>-|-|TRBJ1-2|14|TRBV6-5
TGTGCCAGCAGTTACTCGACGGCAGCCTATGGCTACACCTTC
CASSYSTAAYGYTF
>-|few|TRBJ1-1|13|TRBV27
TGTGCCAGCTCCGAGGGGGATGGGACTGAAGCTTTCTTT
CASSEGDGTEAFF
>-|few|TRBJ1-3|14|TRBV19
TGTGCCAGTAGTATGTTAGTCTCTGGAAACACCATATATTTT
CASSMLVSGNTIYF
>-|-|TRBJ1-1|13|TRBV6-5
TGTGCCAGCAGCCCCACAGGGAACACTGAAGCTTTCTTT
CASSPTGNTEAFF
>-|-|TRBJ2-7|12|TRBV6-5
TGTGCCAGCAGTTACTCCGCCTACGAGCAGTACTTC
CASSYSAYEQYF
>TRBD1|many|TRBJ1-6|14|TRBV6-1
TGTGCCAGCAGTGAAGCAGGGGGCATCTCACCCCTCCACTTT
CASSEAGGISPLHF
>TRBD2|few|TRBJ2-5|13|TRBV4-1
TGCGCCAGCACCGGGGGGACCCAAGAGACCCAGTACTTC
CASTGGTQETQYF
>TRBD2|-|TRBJ2-7|14|TRBV10-2
TGCGCCAGCAGTGACGGCGGGGGGACCTACGAGCAGTACTTC
CASSDGGGTYEQYF
>TRBD2|-|TRBJ2-2|17|TRBV5-1
TGCGCCAGCAGCTTGCCCGCAGCGGGGGTGAACACCGGGGAGCTGTTTTTT
CASSLPAAGVNTGELFF
>-|few|TRBJ1-1|14|TRBV14
TGTGCCAGCAGCCAAGGGGCTTCAGGCACTGAAGCTTTCTTT
CASSQGASGTEAFF
>TRBD1|-|TRBJ1-2|13|TRBV10-1
TGCGCCAGAGCGGACAGGGGGGGGTATGGCTACACCTTC
CARADRGGYGYTF
>TRBD1|-|TRBJ2-7|15|TRBV2
TGTGCCAGCAGGATCGCCCAGGGGGCGGGGTACGAGCAGTACTTC
CASRIAQGAGYEQYF
>-|-|TRBJ2-5|15|TRBV11-1
TGTGCCAGCAGCTACGCTACCGGGTTTCAGCAGACCCAGTACTTC
CASSYATGFQQTQYF
>-|-|TRBJ2-7|14|TRBV19
TGTGCCAGTAGTATTGGAGGGGGCCAGAGCGAGCAGTACTTC
CASSIGGGQSEQYF
>-|-|TRBJ1-5|14|TRBV19
TGTGCCAGTAGTATCATGGGTTTAGATCAGCCCCAGCATTTT
CASSIMGLDQPQHF
>-|-|TRBJ2-1|17|TRBV14
TGTGCCAGCAGCCAGACTCTGGGACGCTACTCCTACAATGAGCAGTTCTTC
CASSQTLGRYSYNEQFF
>-|medium-sized|TRBJ2-7|13|TRBV19
TGTGCCAGTAGTATCGGCGGAACCTACGAGCAGTACTTC
CASSIGGTYEQYF
>-|-|TRBJ1-6|14|TRBV6-5
TGTGCCAGCAGTTACATACAGACCTATTCACCCCTCCACTTT
CASSYIQTYSPLHF
>-|few|TRBJ2-2|15|TRBV5-6
TGTGCCAGCAGCTTGGTTCAGGGCGACACCGGGGAGCTGTTTTTT
CASSLVQGDTGELFF
>TRBD2|-|TRBJ2-4|17|TRBV10-2
TGCGCCAGCACAGACCCCACGCGGGAGTACTACTTAAACATTCAGTACTTC
CASTDPTREYYLNIQYF
>-|-|TRBJ2-7|12|TRBV5-4
TGTGCCAGCAGCTTTACCGGGGTCGAGCAGTACTTC
CASSFTGVEQYF
>-|-|TRBJ2-7|14|TRBV19
TGTGCCAGTAGTATTGGCGCGGGATCCTACGAGCAGTACTTC
CASSIGAGSYEQYF
>TRBD2|once|TRBJ2-1|16|TRBV28
TGTGCCAGCAGTCCGAGACTAGCGGGCCTCTACAATGAGCAGTTCTTC
CASSPRLAGLYNEQFF
>-|-|TRBJ1-1|15|TRBV15
TGTGCCACCAGCAGAGATTCGGGAGTAAACACTGAAGCTTTCTTT
CATSRDSGVNTEAFF
>TRBD1|-|TRBJ1-2|15|TRBV19
TGTGCCAGTAGTTGGGGGACAGGCCCTACCTATGGCTACACCTTC
CASSWGTGPTYGYTF
>-|once|TRBJ2-1|16|TRBV28
TGTGCCAGCAGATCCGTCCCGGGGGCCCCCTACAATGAGCAGTTCTTC
CASRSVPGAPYNEQFF
>TRBD2|once|TRBJ2-3|18|TRBV4-1
TGCGCCAGCAGCCCCGATGAGCGGGGGGGCCTGGGCACAGATACGCAGTATTTT
CASSPDERGGLGTDTQYF
>-|few|TRBJ1-5|15|TRBV30
TGTGCCTGGAGTTTAGGCAGCTTTAGCAATCAGCCCCAGCATTTT
CAWSLGSFSNQPQHF
>-|few|TRBJ2-1|15|TRBV19
TGTGCCAGTAGTATGGGACAAGGTTCCCCCAATGAGCAGTTCTTC
CASSMGQGSPNEQFF
>-|-|TRBJ2-1|12|TRBV10-1
TGCGCCAGCAGTGAGTCGGGCTATGAGCAGTTCTTC
CASSESGYEQFF
>TRBD2|once|TRBJ2-7|16|TRBV7-8
TGTGCCAGCAGCTTAATGCGGGAGGCCGGGGTCGGCGAGCAGTACTTC
CASSLMREAGVGEQYF
>-|-|TRBJ2-2|17|TRBV7-8
TGTGCCAGCAGCTCCCCGAGGAGGGCCATGAACACCGGGGAGCTGTTTTTT
CASSSPRRAMNTGELFF
>-|few|TRBJ1-1|14|TRBV19
TGTGCCAGTAGTAATACAGGGTTTGGGACTGAAGCTTTCTTT
CASSNTGFGTEAFF
>-|-|TRBJ2-5|15|TRBV7-9
TGTGCCAGCAGCTTAATCCCCGAGGGGCAAGAGACCCAGTACTTC
CASSLIPEGQETQYF
>-|once|TRBJ1-1|13|TRBV7-9
TGTGCCAGCAGCTTGGGGCAAAACACTGAAGCTTTCTTT
CASSLGQNTEAFF
>-|-|TRBJ2-7|14|TRBV5-1
TGCGCCAGCAGCTTGGCAGCAGGGAATAGCGAGCAGTACTTC
CASSLAAGNSEQYF
>TRBD2|-|TRBJ2-1|15|TRBV4-2
TGTGCCAGCAGCCCCACTAGCGGGATTTACGATGAGCAGTTCTTC
CASSPTSGIYDEQFF
>TRBD1|-|TRBJ2-7|16|TRBV10-2
TGCGCCAGCAGTGAGGCCGAGGACAGGGTAACTTACGAGCAGTACTTC
CASSEAEDRVTYEQYF
>-|-|TRBJ1-2|11|TRBV6-5
TGTGCCAGCACGTCTAACTATGGCTACACCTTC
CASTSNYGYTF
>TRBD1|few|TRBJ2-7|15|TRBV6-1
TGTGCCAGCAGTGCGGGACAGGGGAGCTCCTACGAGCAGTACTTC
CASSAGQGSSYEQYF
>-|few|TRBJ2-7|13|TRBV2
TGTGCCAGCAGTGAAATGGTCTCCTACGAGCAGTACTTC
CASSEMVSYEQYF
>-|-|TRBJ1-2|18|TRBV11-2
TGTGCCAGCAGCTCCCTTACCCCCCTATACGGGACGCACTATGGCTACACCTTC
CASSSLTPLYGTHYGYTF
>TRBD1|-|TRBJ2-3|15|TRBV28
TGTGCCAGCAGTTTATGGGGACAGGTGATAGATACGCAGTATTTT
CASSLWGQVIDTQYF
>-|medium-sized|TRBJ2-2|18|TRBV6-1
TGTGCCAGCAGTGAAGAAATCATACCCACGACGAACACCGGGGAGCTGTTTTTT
CASSEEIIPTTNTGELFF